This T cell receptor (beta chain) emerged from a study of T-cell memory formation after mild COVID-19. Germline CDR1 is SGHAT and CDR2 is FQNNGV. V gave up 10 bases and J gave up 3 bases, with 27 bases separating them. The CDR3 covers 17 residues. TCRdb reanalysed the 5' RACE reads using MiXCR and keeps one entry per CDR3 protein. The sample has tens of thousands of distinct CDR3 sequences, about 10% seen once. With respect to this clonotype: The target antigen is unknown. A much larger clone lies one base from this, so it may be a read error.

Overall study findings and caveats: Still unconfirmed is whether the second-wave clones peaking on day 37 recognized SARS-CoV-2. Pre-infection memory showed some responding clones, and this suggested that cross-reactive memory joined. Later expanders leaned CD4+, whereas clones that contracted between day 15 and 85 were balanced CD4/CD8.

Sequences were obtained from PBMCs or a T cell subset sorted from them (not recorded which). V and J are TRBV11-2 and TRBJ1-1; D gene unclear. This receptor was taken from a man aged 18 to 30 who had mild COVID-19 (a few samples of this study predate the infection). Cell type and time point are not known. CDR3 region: CAISIRVTTVVDTEAFF. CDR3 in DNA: TGTGCCATCAGTATACGGGTCACCACGGTCGTGGACACTGAAGCTTTCTTT.